Sequencing of this TCR beta chain was carried out in a study of shared clonotypes between healthy human individuals. General study results and limits: Naive subsets tended to show greater estimated richness than memory subsets.

Germline CDR1 and CDR2: SGHTA and FQGNSA. This CDR3 comprises 16 residues. The V end lost 5 bases, the J end lost 4 bases, and 20 bases lay between the germline ends. Points on this clone: What it recognizes is unknown.

The method was immunoSEQ multiplex PCR; TCRdb's version includes in-frame clones alone and lacks a portion of them. The repertoire holds roughly 2 million clones, 85% to 95% seen once, with 0.13% in the top ten. The chain recombines TRBV7-2 with TRBJ1-2, with D perhaps TRBD1 (5 bases). The sequence derives from a man between 18 and 35 years old in good health. The sequenced material came from naive CD4+ T cells sorted from blood. The sample's subset: CD45RA+ positively selected. The CDR3 region has the DNA TGTGCCAGCAGCGCCCCGTGGGGCAGGGAAAGCTATGGCTACACCTTC. Its protein product is CASSAPWGRESYGYTF.